This T cell receptor (beta chain) was captured in a study of sequential checkpoint blockade in melanoma. Treatment in this sample: randomized to nivolumab then ipilimumab (arm A) or the reverse (arm B). The method was immunoSEQ multiplex PCR; TCRdb's version includes in-frame clones alone and lacks a portion of them. The sample lists about 10,000 clones, about 26% seen once, with around 28% in the top ten. This clone was observed many times. The germline V gene has CDR1 MNHGY and CDR2 SAAAGT. Trimming pared 8 bases from V and 6 bases from J, leaving 14 bases between. This CDR3 contains 13 residues. The chain carries TRBV6-8 and TRBJ1-5; the D gene is possibly TRBD1 (5 bases). The sequence was obtained from a human donor with melanoma. The input for sequencing was tumor tissue (inferred from file names), taken from a patient given nivolumab and ipilimumab in sequence. DNA of the CDR3: TGTGCCAGCGATCGGGGGTCCGCTCAGCCCCAGCATTTT. Translation gives CASDRGSAQPQHF.